This T cell receptor beta chain was recorded in a study of blood T cells in healthy people across ages. This CDR3 has 15 residues. Germline lookup yields CDR1 SGHTA and CDR2 FQGTGA. A remark on this clonotype: At one boundary the junction diverges from the germline segment, which might be a read error.

Combining a sample-barcoded 5' primer with a J-beta primer mix, a second PCR ran for roughly 7 to 12 cycles. One entry per CDR3 protein results from TCRdb running MiXCR on the 5' RACE reads. Among some 1.6 million distinct CDR3 sequences listed, roughly 32% were seen once. The sequenced sample consisted of blood. The genes are TRBV7-3 and TRBJ2-3; TRBD2 matches at 12 bases. The receptor's source is a woman aged 25-40 years in good health. CDR3 bases: TGTGCCAGCAGCCCTAGCGGGGGGGCCATAGATACGCGGTATTTT. Protein: CASSPSGGAIDTRYF.